This TCR beta chain came from a study of cytomegalovirus exposure and HLA in healthy donors. Overall study findings and caveats: It was shown in a later analysis that HLA-associated TCR beta chains were more clonally expanded than other, equally common chains. Researchers had no immune exposure information except CMV serostatus available. The authors reported that TCR beta sequences could predict HLA-A and HLA-B alleles. These predictions were accurate for most subjects in the first cohort. In a later analysis, common viral pathogens appeared linked to several of the most significant clusters.

J lost 7 bases, V lost 6 bases, and 6 bases had no gene match. The germline CDR1 and CDR2 sequences are MNHEY and SMNVEV (reference sequence). This CDR3 comprises 13 residues. On this clone: Its antigen is undetermined.

PCR amplification relied on 60 Vbeta primers (plus 13 Jbeta primers). TCRdb's table, derived via immunoSEQ multiplex PCR, lists solely in-frame clones and lacks some. The sample contains 150,000 to 200,000 clones, roughly 80% of which appear only once. The source is a woman in her 30s in good health and CMV-seronegative. The sequenced material came from PBMCs. The rearrangement links TRBV27 to TRBJ2-1, with 7 bases identical to TRBD2. Here the CDR3 reads CASSGRGVNEQFF. CDR3 nucleotide sequence: TGTGCCAGCAGCGGACGGGGGGTTAATGAGCAGTTCTTC.